This note documents a single T cell receptor beta chain sequence. Per the study methods: Quantification of nucleated cells was approximated via reference gene primer amplification. Clones were read by immunoSEQ multiplex PCR, and TCRdb kept only the in-frame ones, dropping some. The V and J calls and clone size come from that table; D and trimming were worked out from the DNA. The sample carries about 210,000 clones, 80% to 90% recorded once. This sample stems from a study of blood T cell repertoires in COVID-19. Overall study context: Donors in the United States, Italy and Spain gave samples during acute or convalescent COVID-19. PBMCs, B-cell-depleted T cells, or T cells were the source of the cDNA or gDNA that made up the material.

The CDR3 length is 12 residues. The clonotype was recovered from a man aged 35 to 55 with acute or convalescent COVID-19. This sequence joins TRBV12-2 and TRBJ1-1. TRBV12-2 is listed as a pseudogene. What was sequenced was peripheral blood. The CDR3 DNA reads TGTGCAAGTCGCCCGAAGGCGGGTGAAGCTTTCTTT. Amino acid sequence: CASRPKAGEAFF.